The 18 T cell receptor beta chains below come from one sample, sequenced in a study of blood T cells in healthy people across ages. Together with a sample-barcoded 5' primer, a J-beta primer mix was included in a second PCR lasting about 6 to 11 cycles. MiXCR was run by TCRdb on the 5' RACE reads, yielding one entry per CDR3 protein. The data hold about 640,000 distinct CDR3 sequences, with about 30% observed a single time. The sequencing input was blood. These receptors originate from a woman over 75 in good health.

This clonotype was seen a single time. This may be a read error: a much more frequent sequence differs by one nucleotide. No conserved phenylalanine or tryptophan ends this CDR3, so it is likely a read error. The chain couples TRBV5-1 to TRBJ2-1, with 8 nucleotides matching TRBD1. CDR1 and CDR2 from the germline V gene are SGHRS and YFSETQ. The CDR3 loop spans 15 amino acids. The V segment lost 4 bases and the J segment 6 bases; nucleotides outside the gene matches: 9. CDR3 in DNA: TGCGCCAGCAGCGCATCCGGGACAGGAGTCAATGAGCAGTTCGTC. It yields the protein CASSASGTGVNEQFV.

This clonotype was recorded at least ten times. This chain joins TRBV7-9 and TRBJ1-2; D remains unclear. Germline CDR1 reads SEHNR; CDR2 reads FQNEAQ (reference sequence). This CDR3 contains 15 residues. Deletions cut 0 bases from V and 0 bases from J, with 8 bases between. Written as DNA, the CDR3 is TGTGCCAGCAGCTTAGCGGCGGGAGCTAACTATGGCTACACCTTC. Translated: CASSLAAGANYGYTF. Using reference TRBV7-9 and TRBJ1-2 for the parts outside the CDR3, the full variable domain is DTGVSQNPRHKITKRGQNVTFRCDPISEHNRLYWYRQTLGQGPEFLTYFQNEAQLEKSRLLSDRFSAERPKGSFSTLEIQRTEQGDSAMYLCASSLAAGANYGYTFGSGTRLTVV.

This clonotype was found many times. The rearrangement uses TRBV7-9 and TRBJ2-1; D unclear. The CDR3 runs to 12 residues. Trimming removed 2 bases from V and 10 bases from J, with 9 bases in between. The germline gives CDR1 SEHNR, CDR2 FQNEAQ (reference sequence). The CDR3 sequence: CASSLTAVEQFF. As DNA, the CDR3 is TGTGCCAGCAGCTTAACGGCTGTCGAGCAGTTCTTC.

J is TRBJ2-7 and V is TRBV7-9, with D uncertain. V was clipped by 2 bases and J by 2 bases, with 10 bases between them. The CDR3 runs to 14 residues. Germline V gene lookup returns CDR1 SEHNR and CDR2 FQNEAQ (reference sequence). In nucleotides, the CDR3 is TGTGCCAGCAGCTTATCGGGTGCTCCCTACGAGCAGTACTTC. It encodes CASSLSGAPYEQYF.

This clonotype was recorded a few times. CDR3 coding DNA: TGCAGCGCCAATAGAGGGGACAGGAAGAACACTGAAGCTTTCTTT. This codes for CSANRGDRKNTEAFF. The V gene is TRBV29-1, the J gene TRBJ1-1; 8 bases are a match to TRBD1. Trimming removed 7 bases from V and 1 base from J; junction bases left unmatched: 11. Looked up from germline, CDR1 is SQVTM and CDR2 is ANQGSEA. The CDR3 sequence is 15 residues long. Complete variable domain (other parts from reference TRBV29-1 and TRBJ1-1): SAVISQKPSRDICQRGTSLTIQCQVDSQVTMMFWYRQQPGQSLTLIATANQGSEATYESGFVIDKFPISRPNLTFSTLTVSNMSPEDSSIYLCSANRGDRKNTEAFFGQGTRLTVV.

Only a few counts were recorded for this clonotype. This chain connects TRBV14 to TRBJ2-1; D is unclear. The CDR3 runs to 16 residues. CDR1 and CDR2 from the germline V gene are SGHDN and FVKESK. Deletions cut 0 bases from V and 7 bases from J, with 16 bases between. CDR3 nucleotides: TGTGCCAGCAGCCAAGACGGGCTGGCCCTCTTGAATGAGCAGTTCTTC. As protein: CASSQDGLALLNEQFF. Looking up the rest from reference TRBV14 and TRBJ2-1 gives the full variable domain: EAGVTQFPSHSVIEKGQTVTLRCDPISGHDNLYWYRRVMGKEIKFLLHFVKESKQDESGMPNNRFLAERTGGTYSTLKVQPAELEDSGVYFCASSQDGLALLNEQFFGPGTRLTVL.

This clonotype was counted ten times or more. V is TRBV12-3 or TRBV12-4 and J is TRBJ2-6, with a possible D match to TRBD2 (6 bases). The CDR3 spans 16 residues. With 6 bases removed from V and 4 bases from J, the gap between germline ends came to 16 bases. CDR3 sequence (DNA): TGTGCCAGCAGCCTTCGGGAGACGGGGGGGGCCAACGTCCTGACTTTC. Translation gives CASSLRETGGANVLTF.

This clonotype appeared a few times. The genes are TRBV5-1 and TRBJ2-5; TRBD2 is a possible D gene (6 bases). With 3 bases removed from V and 1 base from J, the gap between germline ends came to 7 bases. The V gene's germline CDR1 is SGHRS and CDR2 YFSETQ. The CDR3 is 13 amino acids. The CDR3, as DNA: TGCGCCAGCAGCTCGGGACTCCAAGAGACCCAGTACTTC. Amino acid sequence: CASSSGLQETQYF.

Details on this clonotype: The junction departs from the called germline gene at one end, perhaps through a read error. This rearrangement joins TRBV6-1 to TRBJ2-1, with 9 bases that match TRBD1. Germline loops: CDR1 MNHNS, CDR2 SASEGT. This CDR3 spans 15 amino acids. The CDR3 DNA follows: TGTGCCAGCAATACCGGGACAGGGTCCTACAGTGAGCAGTTCTTC. Protein sequence: CASNTGTGSYSEQFF.

This clonotype was seen only once. The chain joins TRBV20-1 to TRBJ2-1; a possible D gene is TRBD2 (6 bases). Trimming pared 4 bases from V and 4 bases from J, leaving 11 bases between. Looked up from germline, CDR1 is DFQATT and CDR2 is SNEGSKA (reference sequence). CDR3 length: 13 residues. CDR3 amino acids: CSAMLATYNEQFF. CDR3 bases: TGCAGTGCTATGCTAGCGACTTACAATGAGCAGTTCTTC.

About this clonotype: Since a much larger clone is just one base distant, this may be a read error. The V and J genes are TRBV30 and TRBJ2-5; D is ambiguous. There are 11 residues in the CDR3. Germline CDR1 reads GTSNPN; CDR2 reads SVGIG (reference sequence). The CDR3 region has the DNA TGTGCCTGGAGAGTTCAAGAGGCCCAGTACTTC. Encoded protein: CAWRVQEAQYF.

This clonotype has more than one count but fewer than ten. A much larger clonotype is one base distant, so this may be a read error. V and J are TRBV14 and TRBJ2-3, with 7 bases identical to TRBD2. The ends lost 0 bases at V and 1 base at J; junction bases unmatched: 10. Germline-derived CDR1 and CDR2 are SGHDN and FVKESK. This CDR3 has 18 amino acids. This chain's CDR3 is CASSQDRVGGVGTDTQYF. In DNA, the CDR3 is TGTGCCAGCAGCCAAGATCGTGTGGGGGGGGTCGGCACAGATACGCAGTATTTT.

This clonotype was counted ten times or more. The chain links TRBV18 to TRBJ1-2; 7 bases align to TRBD1. V was clipped by 3 bases and J by 8 bases; unmatched bases: 0. CDR1 and CDR2 from the germline V gene are KGHSH and LQKENI. CDR3 length: 11 residues. The CDR3 sequence is CASSPGQGYTF. For the CDR3, the DNA is TGTGCCAGCTCACCGGGACAGGGCTACACCTTC.

This clonotype was detected only a few times. A read error is possible here, since a much larger clone lies one base away. V is TRBV5-6 and J is TRBJ2-1; the D gene is possibly TRBD2 (6 bases). From germline, CDR1 is SGHDT and CDR2 YYEEEE. The V gene lost 1 base and the J gene lost 13 bases, with 18 bases spanning the gap. This CDR3 comprises 14 residues. This CDR3 reads CASSLQGSGETQFF. CDR3 nucleotide sequence: TGTGCCAGCAGCTTGCAGGGCTCGGGAGAGACCCAGTTCTTC.

This clonotype was observed at least ten times. The gene calls are TRBV3-1 and TRBJ1-1; D remains ambiguous. Germline V CDR1 and CDR2: LGHDT, YNNKEL (reference sequence). Trimming removed 0 bases at V and 7 bases at J, with 12 bases between. This CDR3 has 14 residues. CDR3 region: CASSQDKAGHEAFF. DNA for the CDR3: TGTGCCAGCAGCCAAGATAAGGCAGGCCATGAAGCTTTCTTT. The full variable domain, completed using reference TRBV3-1 and TRBJ1-1, is DTAVSQTPKYLVTQMGNDKSIKCEQNLGHDTMYWYKQDSKKFLKIMFSYNNKELIINETVPNRFSPKSPDKAHLNLHINSLELGDSAVYFCASSQDKAGHEAFFGQGTRLTVV.

This clonotype was recorded at least ten times. This chain links TRBV7-2 with TRBJ2-3; D possibly uses TRBD1 or TRBD2 (6 bases each). The CDR3 loop spans 16 amino acids. Trimming stripped 5 bases from V and 4 bases from J, with 19 bases between. Germline loops: CDR1 SGHTA, CDR2 FQGNSA. CDR3 in DNA: TGTGCCAGCAGCCCCGTCGGGGGCGCAGGAGCAGATACGCAGTATTTT. Protein product: CASSPVGGAGADTQYF.

The rearrangement joins TRBV20-1 to TRBJ1-2, with 8 bases lining up with TRBD1. V gave up 0 bases and J gave up 0 bases; unmatched junction bases: 12. Germline V gene data show CDR1 as DFQATT and CDR2 as SNEGSKA (reference sequence). This CDR3 has 18 residues. CDR3: CSARDWRQGRPANYGYTF. The CDR3 DNA is TGCAGTGCTAGAGATTGGAGACAGGGGCGTCCCGCTAACTATGGCTACACCTTC.

This clonotype came up many times. V gene TRBV27 combines with J gene TRBJ2-1, with TRBD1 matching 7 bases. Germline trimming cut 5 bases from V and 7 bases from J; bases unmatched to any gene: 5. The CDR3 loop spans 13 amino acids. Germline V lookup: CDR1 MNHEY, CDR2 SMNVEV (reference sequence). This CDR3 reads CASSRLQGNEQFF. The CDR3 region has the DNA TGTGCCAGCAGTCGGCTACAGGGGAATGAGCAGTTCTTC.